Following are 30 T cell receptor beta chains from one sample sequenced in a study of T cells after yellow fever vaccination. In TCRdb, the 5' RACE reads were re-called with MiXCR into one record per CDR3 protein. The profile shows roughly 50,000 distinct CDR3 sequences, roughly 7.3% of them singletons. Here the sequenced sample was CD8+ T cells sorted from PBMCs, taken about 2 weeks after the first yellow fever vaccination. These receptors came from a man younger than 35 who received the YFV17D yellow fever vaccine.

The chain links TRBV7-2 to TRBJ2-6; TRBD1 or TRBD2 may be the D gene (6 bases each). Germline-derived CDR1 and CDR2 are SGHTA and FQGNSA. Trimming pared 3 bases from V and 0 bases from J, leaving 12 bases between. This CDR3 is built from 17 residues. Written as DNA, the CDR3 is TGTGCCAGCAGCTTGTGGGGGGCGAACTCTGGGGCCAACGTCCTGACTTTC. It codes for CASSLWGANSGANVLTF.

This clonotype was found many times. The chain recombines TRBV6-5 with TRBJ2-7, with D perhaps being TRBD1 or TRBD2 (6 bases each). Trimming pared 2 bases from V and 2 bases from J, leaving 10 bases between. This CDR3 is 14 amino acids long. Germline CDR1 and CDR2: MNHEY and SVGAGI. CDR3 region: CASSYTGAPYEQYF. The CDR3 region has the DNA TGTGCCAGCAGTTACACGGGGGCCCCCTACGAGCAGTACTTC.

The chain carries TRBV4-1 and TRBJ2-1, with 10 bases that match TRBD2. From germline, CDR1 is MGHRA and CDR2 YSYEKL. The CDR3 runs 18 residues. J gave up 8 bases and V 0 bases, and 13 bases lay outside the gene matches. The CDR3 here is CASSQETESGGARYEQFF. DNA of the CDR3: TGCGCCAGCAGCCAAGAGACGGAGAGCGGGGGGGCCCGGTATGAGCAGTTCTTC.

In its sample, this clonotype was seen many times. This chain uses TRBV20-1 with TRBJ2-3; 9 bases map to TRBD2. From germline, CDR1 is DFQATT and CDR2 SNEGSKA (reference sequence). Trimming took 5 bases from V and 1 from J; bases not matched to a gene: 25. The CDR3 spans 21 residues. CDR3 protein: CSAVPHWESGGPLLGTDTQYF. CDR3 DNA sequence: TGCAGTGCTGTCCCCCACTGGGAGAGCGGGGGGCCTCTACTCGGCACAGATACGCAGTATTTT.

The sample holds many counts of this clonotype. The V call is TRBV4-3, the J call TRBJ2-2; 9 bases are a match to TRBD1. Germline-derived CDR1 and CDR2 are LGHNA and YSLEER. The J segment lost 1 base and the V segment lost 0 bases, leaving 3 bases of the junction unmatched. The CDR3 sequence is 17 residues long. The CDR3 loop is CASSQEAGQGNTGELFF. As DNA, the CDR3 is TGCGCCAGCAGCCAAGAGGCGGGACAGGGGAACACCGGGGAGCTGTTTTTT.

This clonotype has only a few counts. The V and J genes are TRBV20-1 and TRBJ2-5, with D possibly TRBD1 on 5 matching bases. Per germline, CDR1 DFQATT and CDR2 SNEGSKA (reference sequence). Trimming stripped 0 bases from V and 9 bases from J, with 8 bases between. CDR3 size: 11 residues. CDR3 sequence (DNA): TGCAGTGCTAGAGATATCAGGGCCCAGTACTTC. It is translated as CSARDIRAQYF.

This clonotype was counted a few times. The V call is TRBV25-1, the J call TRBJ2-1, with 8 bases fitting TRBD2. The CDR3 has 15 residues. CDR1 and CDR2 (germline): MGHDK, SYGVNS. V shed 2 bases and J 2 bases; nucleotides not matched to a gene: 2. CDR3: CASSERGGPYNEQFF. In DNA form, the CDR3 reads TGTGCCAGCAGTGAACGGGGGGGCCCCTACAATGAGCAGTTCTTC.

In this sample, this clonotype turned up many times. The rearrangement joins TRBV24-1 to TRBJ2-1, with D perhaps being TRBD1 or TRBD2 (5 bases each). CDR1 is KGHDR, CDR2 SFDVKD, per germline. This CDR3 has 15 amino acids. V was pared by 2 bases and J by 11 bases, with 18 bases between. CDR3 protein: CATSDYRGRTWKQFF. Written as DNA, the CDR3 is TGTGCCACCAGTGATTACCGGGGCCGAACGTGGAAGCAGTTCTTC.

This clonotype was detected many times. This rearrangement joins TRBV12-3 or TRBV12-4 to TRBJ2-1, with D perhaps given as TRBD1 or TRBD2 (6 bases each). This CDR3 has 13 amino acids. V dropped 2 bases and J dropped 7 bases, with 9 bases sitting between them. This CDR3 is CASSLTGRNEQFF. DNA for the CDR3: TGTGCCAGCAGTTTAACAGGGAGGAATGAGCAGTTCTTC.

This clonotype was detected many times. The CDR3 nucleotides read TGTGCCAGCAGCTTCCTTTCGACGACTAGCACAGATACGCAGTATTTT. Its protein is CASSFLSTTSTDTQYF. The rearrangement uses TRBV5-8 and TRBJ2-3, with D hard to call. The length of the CDR3 is 16 residues. V gave up 2 bases and J gave up 0 bases, with 13 bases separating them. Germline values: CDR1 SGHTS, CDR2 YDEGEE.

This clonotype was counted many times. The chain couples TRBV29-1 to TRBJ2-1, with 14 bases matching TRBD2. Germline CDR1 is SQVTM and CDR2 is ANQGSEA. The junction had 4 bases not matched to a gene; V was cut back by 6 bases and J by 0 bases. The length of the CDR3 is 16 residues. The CDR3 DNA reads as TGCAGCGTCATGGGACTAGCGGGGGCCTCCTACAATGAGCAGTTCTTC. This sequence encodes CSVMGLAGASYNEQFF.

This clonotype was seen many times. The rearrangement joins TRBV7-3 to TRBJ2-2, with D maybe TRBD2 (6 bases). CDR1 SGHTA and CDR2 FQGTGA come from the germline V gene. The CDR3 consists of 16 residues. Trimming removed 2 bases from V and 4 bases from J, with 14 bases in between. Written as DNA, the CDR3 is TGTGCCAGCAGCTTATCAGCCGGGAGTGGCACCGGGGAGCTGTTTTTT. Translation gives CASSLSAGSGTGELFF.

This clonotype appeared many times. This sequence joins TRBV19 and TRBJ1-1, with 8 bases fitting TRBD1. CDR1 and CDR2 (germline): LNHDA, SQIVND (reference sequence). This CDR3 is built from 15 residues. Unmatched junction bases numbered 5, after V lost 5 bases and J lost 0 bases. CDR3 protein: CASSLGQGMNTEAFF. For the CDR3, the DNA is TGTGCCAGTAGTCTCGGACAGGGTATGAACACTGAAGCTTTCTTT.

This clonotype was seen many times. The chain is built from TRBV6-4 and TRBJ2-1; 8 nucleotides agree with TRBD2. Germline V lookup: CDR1 MRHNA, CDR2 SNTAGT. With 5 bases clipped from V and 5 bases from J, the junction kept 8 bases outside the gene matches. The CDR3 is 15 residues long. In DNA, the CDR3 is TGTGCCAGCAGTCCCTTCGGGGGGGCTAACAATGAGCAGTTCTTC. Its translation is CASSPFGGANNEQFF.

There are many counts of this clonotype. The V call is TRBV7-9, the J call TRBJ1-4, with D possibly matching TRBD1 (5 bases). Trimming took 5 bases from V and 0 from J, leaving 19 bases between them. The length of the CDR3 is 18 residues. Germline-derived CDR1 and CDR2 are SEHNR and FQNEAQ (reference sequence). CDR3 DNA sequence: TGTGCCAGCAGCAGATACCGGGACGCTATTGCAACTAATGAAAAACTGTTTTTT. This gives the protein CASSRYRDAIATNEKLFF.

There are many counts of this clonotype. The V gene is TRBV6-5, the J gene TRBJ1-1; D gene unclear. V lost 5 bases to trimming and J lost 0 bases, with 7 bases between them. Germline CDR1 reads MNHEY; CDR2 reads SVGAGI. The CDR3 extends over 13 amino acids. CDR3 sequence: CASSHHLNTEAFF. CDR3 sequence (DNA): TGTGCCAGCAGTCACCACTTGAACACTGAAGCTTTCTTT.

This clonotype has ten or more counts. For the CDR3, the DNA is TGTGCCAGCAGCCCTGGGACTAGCGGAATAGATACGCAGTATTTT. This translates into CASSPGTSGIDTQYF. The chain is built from TRBV7-2 and TRBJ2-3, with 11 positions matching TRBD2. CDR3 length: 15 residues. The ends lost 5 bases at V and 5 bases at J; junction bases unmatched: 6. Germline assignment: CDR1 SGHTA and CDR2 FQGNSA.

In its sample, this clonotype was seen many times. CDR3 DNA sequence: TGCGCCAGCAGCCAAAGGTTAGTCGAAAGGAACACTGAAGCTTTCTTT. Translated: CASSQRLVERNTEAFF. This chain links TRBV4-3 with TRBJ1-1; D unclear. V was shortened by 2 bases and J by 1 base, with 14 bases between the two germline ends. This CDR3 region has 16 residues. Germline CDR1 reads LGHNA; CDR2 reads YSLEER.

The table lists this clonotype with many counts. The chain recombines TRBV7-9 with TRBJ1-1, with D hard to call. CDR3 length: 14 residues. V lost 5 bases and J 0 bases, leaving 10 bases between the germline ends. Germline V lookup: CDR1 SEHNR, CDR2 FQNEAQ (reference sequence). The CDR3 protein is CASSPVTMNTEAFF. The CDR3 coding sequence is TGTGCCAGCAGCCCGGTTACGATGAACACTGAAGCTTTCTTT. Looking up the rest from reference TRBV7-9 and TRBJ1-1 gives the full variable domain: DTGVSQNPRHKITKRGQNVTFRCDPISEHNRLYWYRQTLGQGPEFLTYFQNEAQLEKSRLLSDRFSAERPKGSFSTLEIQRTEQGDSAMYLCASSPVTMNTEAFFGQGTRLTVV.

This clonotype has ten or more counts. This rearrangement joins TRBV28 to TRBJ2-7, with 10 bases identical to TRBD1. The CDR3 totals 17 residues. J lost 6 bases, V lost 3 bases, and 14 bases had no gene match. Looked up from germline, CDR1 is MDHEN and CDR2 is SYDVKM. The CDR3 loop reads CASSFATGTGDLGEQYV. CDR3 DNA sequence: TGTGCCAGCAGTTTCGCTACCGGGACAGGGGATCTAGGCGAGCAGTACGTC.

This clonotype was seen at least ten times. The chain recombines TRBV7-9 with TRBJ2-7; weak D call: TRBD1 (5 bases). The CDR3 consists of 13 residues. The germline gives CDR1 SEHNR, CDR2 FQNEAQ (reference sequence). The V and J ends lost 5 bases and 4 bases respectively, with 12 bases between them. CDR3 coding DNA: TGTGCCAGCAGCCCCGGACATTCTTACGAGCAGTACGTC. It yields the protein CASSPGHSYEQYV.

V usage is TRBV5-5 and J usage is TRBJ2-1; a possible D gene is TRBD2 (6 bases). Per germline, CDR1 SGHKS and CDR2 YYEKEE (reference sequence). Trimming removed 3 bases at V and 6 bases at J, with 19 bases between. CDR3 size: 16 residues. CDR3 in DNA: TGTGCCAGCAGCTCCAGAGGTAGTGTAGCGGTCAATGAGCAGTTCTTC. This gives the protein CASSSRGSVAVNEQFF.

Many counts were recorded for this clonotype. The chain links TRBV4-3 to TRBJ1-4; D ambiguous. Germline lookup yields CDR1 LGHNA and CDR2 YSLEER. With 0 bases removed from V and 0 bases from J, the gap between germline ends came to 8 bases. The CDR3 is 16 residues long. The CDR3 DNA follows: TGCGCCAGCAGCCAAGATGTCCCAGCAACTAATGAAAAACTGTTTTTT. Translation: CASSQDVPATNEKLFF.

This clonotype was found many times. The chain couples TRBV11-2 to TRBJ2-2, with a weak D call TRBD1 (5 bases). The germline V and J ends were trimmed by 7 bases and 4 bases, with 19 bases remaining between them. CDR1 and CDR2 (germline): SGHAT, FQNNGV. The CDR3 has 16 residues. CDR3 sequence: CASNQGGQELTGELFF. In DNA, the CDR3 is TGTGCCAGCAACCAGGGTGGGCAGGAGCTCACCGGGGAGCTGTTTTTT.

This clonotype was observed many times. The chain carries TRBV5-1 and TRBJ2-3; D perhaps matches TRBD2 (6 bases). With 0 bases removed from V and 0 bases from J, the gap between germline ends came to 8 bases. The CDR3 consists of 15 residues. Germline CDR1 SGHRS, CDR2 YFSETQ. CDR3 protein: CASSLGLASTDTQYF. The CDR3, as DNA: TGCGCCAGCAGCTTGGGTCTAGCGAGCACAGATACGCAGTATTTT.

Ten or more counts support this clonotype. The V call is TRBV4-2, the J call TRBJ1-2; no definite D call. CDR1 and CDR2 from the germline V gene are LGHNA and YNFKEQ. The CDR3 loop spans 13 amino acids. Deletions cut 1 base from V and 2 bases from J, with 5 bases between. The CDR3 DNA is TGTGCCAGCAGCCAAGGAGTAAACTATGGCTACACCTTC. This translates into CASSQGVNYGYTF.

The V gene is TRBV5-4, the J gene TRBJ2-1; D is possibly TRBD1 or TRBD2 (6 bases each). V was cut by 3 bases and J by 7 bases, with 17 bases left in between. Germline-derived CDR1 and CDR2 are SGHNT and YYREEE (reference sequence). This CDR3 contains 15 residues. The DNA for the CDR3 is TGTGCCAGCAGCTCCCAACGGGGGCCGGGGAATGAGCAGTTCTTC. It specifies CASSSQRGPGNEQFF.

This clonotype was counted many times. This chain uses TRBV4-2 with TRBJ2-6; the D gene is possibly TRBD1 (6 bases). The V gene lost 1 base and the J gene lost 0 bases, with 10 bases spanning the gap. CDR1 and CDR2 from the germline V gene are LGHNA and YNFKEQ. The length of the CDR3 is 17 residues. The CDR3 reads CASSQAGQSSGANVLTF. The CDR3 DNA is TGTGCCAGCAGCCAAGCAGGACAGTCCTCTGGGGCCAACGTCCTGACTTTC.

This clonotype was seen repeatedly, ten times or more. This chain connects TRBV19 to TRBJ2-1; 8 bases fit TRBD2. With V trimmed by 3 bases and J by 1 base, 2 bases remained unmatched. The CDR3 runs 15 residues. Looked up from germline, CDR1 is LNHDA and CDR2 is SQIVND (reference sequence). The CDR3 reads CASSIGGGSYNEQFF. The DNA of the CDR3 is TGTGCCAGTAGTATCGGGGGGGGGTCCTACAATGAGCAGTTCTTC.

The J gene is TRBJ1-5, the V gene TRBV7-6; D ambiguous. This CDR3 spans 14 amino acids. The V and J ends lost 0 bases and 7 bases respectively, with 10 bases between them. CDR1 is SGHVS and CDR2 is FNYEAQ in the germline V gene. The CDR3 protein is CASSLADRQQPQHF. CDR3 sequence (DNA): TGTGCCAGCAGCTTAGCCGACCGCCAGCAGCCCCAGCATTTT.